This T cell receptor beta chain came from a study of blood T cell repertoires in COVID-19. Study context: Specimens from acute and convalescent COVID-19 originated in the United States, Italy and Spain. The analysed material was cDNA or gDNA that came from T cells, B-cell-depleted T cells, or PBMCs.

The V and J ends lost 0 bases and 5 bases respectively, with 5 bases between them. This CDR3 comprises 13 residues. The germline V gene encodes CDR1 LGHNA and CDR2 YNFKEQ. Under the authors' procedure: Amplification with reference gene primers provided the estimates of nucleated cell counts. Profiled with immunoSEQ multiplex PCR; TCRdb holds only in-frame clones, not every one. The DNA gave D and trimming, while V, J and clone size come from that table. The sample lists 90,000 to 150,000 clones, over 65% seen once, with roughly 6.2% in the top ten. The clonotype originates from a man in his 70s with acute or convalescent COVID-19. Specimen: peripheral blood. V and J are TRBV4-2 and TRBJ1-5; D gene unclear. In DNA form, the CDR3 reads TGTGCCAGCAGCCAAGATTTCGATCAGCCCCAGCATTTT. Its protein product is CASSQDFDQPQHF.